This passage covers 13 T cell receptor beta chains from one sample sequenced in a study of cytomegalovirus exposure and HLA in healthy donors. The PCR ran on 60 Vbeta and 13 Jbeta primers. Method: immunoSEQ multiplex PCR; TCRdb's copy keeps in-frame clones and lacks some. The sample table sets out fewer than 250,000 clones. Sequencing used PBMCs. The source of these receptors is a woman aged 30 to 39 in good health and CMV-seropositive.

The J gene is TRBJ1-2, the V gene TRBV9, with TRBD1 identical over 9 bases. Trimming at V came to 0 bases and at J to 2 bases, leaving 8 bases not matched to a gene. Germline CDR1 is SGDLS and CDR2 is YYNGEE. The CDR3 covers 17 residues. CDR3 residues: CASSVGVHGTGNYGYTF. The CDR3, as DNA: TGTGCCAGCAGCGTAGGGGTGCATGGGACAGGGAACTATGGCTACACCTTC.

V gene TRBV6-6 combines with J gene TRBJ2-7; D is undetermined. The CDR3 spans 15 residues. V shed 4 bases and J shed 2 bases, with 15 bases lying between them. Per germline, CDR1 MNHNY and CDR2 SVGAGI (reference sequence). This CDR3 reads CASSSDFGRTYEQYF. CDR3 sequence (DNA): TGTGCCAGCAGTTCCGATTTCGGTCGAACCTACGAGCAGTACTTC.

This chain joins TRBV9 and TRBJ1-2; no definite D call. This CDR3 contains 15 residues. V was pared by 0 bases and J by 2 bases, with 11 bases between. The germline gives CDR1 SGDLS, CDR2 YYNGEE. CDR3: CASSVGPSGNYGYTF. CDR3 sequence (DNA): TGTGCCAGCAGCGTAGGCCCAAGTGGCAACTATGGCTACACCTTC. Combining the CDR3 with reference TRBV9 and TRBJ1-2 gives the whole variable domain DSGVTQTPKHLITATGQRVTLRCSPRSGDLSVYWYQQSLDQGLQFLIQYYNGEERAKGNILERFSAQQFPDLHSELNLSSLELGDSALYFCASSVGPSGNYGYTFGSGTRLTVV.

This CDR3 reads CASSALSGSVGTQYF. The CDR3 bases are TGCGCCAGCAGCGCCCTTAGCGGGAGTGTTGGTACGCAGTATTTT. The V and J genes are TRBV4-1 and TRBJ2-3, with 9 bases identical to TRBD2. V shed 5 bases, J shed 8 bases, and the junction held 11 bases outside the gene matches. This CDR3 contains 15 residues. CDR1 and CDR2 from the germline V gene are MGHRA and YSYEKL.

The chain combines TRBV27 with TRBJ2-7, with D maybe TRBD1 (6 bases). V shed 8 bases and J shed 2 bases, with 13 bases lying between them. The germline V gene encodes CDR1 MNHEY and CDR2 SMNVEV (reference sequence). The CDR3 loop spans 13 amino acids. The CDR3 bases are TGTGCCAGCGGGAACAGGGTAGCCTACGAGCAGTACTTC. Translated, it gives CASGNRVAYEQYF.

The chain combines TRBV25-1 with TRBJ2-7, with 7 positions matching TRBD1. V trimming: 6 bases; J trimming: 1 base; junction bases outside the gene matches: 6. The germline gives CDR1 MGHDK, CDR2 SYGVNS. The CDR3 consists of 14 residues. The CDR3 protein is CASREDRASYEQYF. The CDR3 DNA reads as TGTGCCAGCAGGGAAGACAGGGCATCCTACGAGCAGTACTTC.

The chain combines TRBV28 with TRBJ1-6, with 7 bases matching TRBD1. The CDR3 is 16 residues long. J lost 4 bases, V lost 5 bases, and 8 bases had no gene match. The germline V gene encodes CDR1 MDHEN and CDR2 SYDVKM. CDR3 amino acids: CASSLLGTVYNSPLHF. CDR3 in DNA: TGTGCCAGCAGTCTCCTAGGGACAGTTTATAATTCACCCCTCCACTTT.

As to this clone: One junction end does not reproduce the germline sequence, and a read error may be involved. The chain is built from TRBV6-5 and TRBJ1-3; D is possibly TRBD1 (6 bases). The CDR3 loop spans 16 amino acids. Germline V CDR1 and CDR2: MNHEY, SVGAGI. In nucleotides, the CDR3 is TGTGCCTGCAGTTACTCGCGGTGGACAGCTGGAAACACCATATATTTT. Translation: CACSYSRWTAGNTIYF.

The CDR3 coding sequence is TGTGCCAGCAGCCGTCGGGACAACTCCTACGAGCAGTACTTC. It encodes CASSRRDNSYEQYF. This sequence joins TRBV11-2 and TRBJ2-7, with D perhaps TRBD1 (6 bases). Between the trimmed V and J ends, which lost 5 bases and 0 bases, there was a span of 11 bases. The CDR3 runs to 14 residues. Looked up from germline, CDR1 is SGHAT and CDR2 is FQNNGV.

This chain links TRBV5-1 with TRBJ1-2, with a possible D match to TRBD1 (6 bases). This CDR3 is built from 13 residues. Per the germline V gene, CDR1 is SGHRS and CDR2 is YFSETQ. V gave up 3 bases and J gave up 6 bases, with 12 bases separating them. CDR3 amino acids: CASSSPGQNGYTF. In nucleotides, the CDR3 is TGCGCCAGCAGCTCCCCCGGACAGAATGGCTACACCTTC.

This chain connects TRBV30 to TRBJ2-5; TRBD2 agrees at 15 bases. The CDR3 loop spans 13 amino acids. The trim removed 5 bases at V and 9 bases at J, leaving 4 bases unmatched. Germline lookup yields CDR1 GTSNPN and CDR2 SVGIG (reference sequence). CDR3 loop: CAWEGLAGGAQYF. CDR3 sequence (DNA): TGTGCCTGGGAAGGACTAGCGGGAGGGGCCCAGTACTTC. Complete variable domain (other parts from reference TRBV30 and TRBJ2-5): SQTIHQWPATLVQPVGSPLSLECTVEGTSNPNLYWYRQAAGRGLQLLFYSVGIGQISSEVPQNLSASRPQDRQFILSSKKLLLSDSGFYLCAWEGLAGGAQYFGPGTRLLVL.

The rearrangement uses TRBV14 and TRBJ2-2, with a possible D match to TRBD1 (8 bases). Trimming removed 3 bases from V and 0 bases from J, with 14 bases in between. Germline CDR1 reads SGHDN; CDR2 reads FVKESK. The CDR3 runs to 17 residues. The CDR3 nucleotides are TGTGCCAGCAGCCACCTCACAGGGGGGGCGAACACCGGGGAGCTGTTTTTT. Translated, it gives CASSHLTGGANTGELFF.

The chain links TRBV29-1 to TRBJ1-2; D is ambiguous. The V and J ends lost 3 bases and 6 bases respectively, with 8 bases between them. Germline lookup yields CDR1 SQVTM and CDR2 ANQGSEA. The CDR3 totals 11 residues. CDR3 sequence reads: CSVDRQDGYTF. The CDR3 DNA reads TGCAGCGTTGACCGGCAGGATGGCTACACCTTC.